This T cell receptor (beta chain) emerged from a study of identical twins. V was trimmed by 3 bases and J by 3 bases, leaving 24 bases between them. This CDR3 is built from 17 residues. In germline, CDR1 is GTSNPN, CDR2 SVGIG (reference sequence). This clonotype was seen a handful of times. TCRdb called the 5' RACE reads again in MiXCR, with one record for every CDR3 protein. The table includes under 450,000 distinct CDR3 sequences, about a fifth detected once. Input material: naive T cells sorted from blood. The receptor was isolated from a man between 50 and 59 years old in good health. The chain uses TRBV30 and TRBJ2-7, with D tentatively TRBD1 (5 bases). The CDR3 nucleotides are TGTGCCTGGAGAGGCACGTGGGGCAGGGCGACGATCTACGAGCAGTACTTC. Protein product: CAWRGTWGRATIYEQYF.